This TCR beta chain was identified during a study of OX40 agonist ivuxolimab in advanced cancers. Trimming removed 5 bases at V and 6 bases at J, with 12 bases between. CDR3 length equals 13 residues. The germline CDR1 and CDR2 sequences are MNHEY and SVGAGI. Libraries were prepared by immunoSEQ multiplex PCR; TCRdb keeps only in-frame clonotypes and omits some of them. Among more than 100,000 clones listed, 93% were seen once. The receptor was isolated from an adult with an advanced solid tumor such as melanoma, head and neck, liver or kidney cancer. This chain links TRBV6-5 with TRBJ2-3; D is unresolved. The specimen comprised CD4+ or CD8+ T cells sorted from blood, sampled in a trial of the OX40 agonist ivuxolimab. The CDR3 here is CASSRTLGDTQYF. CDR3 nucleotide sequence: TGTGCCAGCAGTAGAACTCTTGGGGATACGCAGTATTTT.